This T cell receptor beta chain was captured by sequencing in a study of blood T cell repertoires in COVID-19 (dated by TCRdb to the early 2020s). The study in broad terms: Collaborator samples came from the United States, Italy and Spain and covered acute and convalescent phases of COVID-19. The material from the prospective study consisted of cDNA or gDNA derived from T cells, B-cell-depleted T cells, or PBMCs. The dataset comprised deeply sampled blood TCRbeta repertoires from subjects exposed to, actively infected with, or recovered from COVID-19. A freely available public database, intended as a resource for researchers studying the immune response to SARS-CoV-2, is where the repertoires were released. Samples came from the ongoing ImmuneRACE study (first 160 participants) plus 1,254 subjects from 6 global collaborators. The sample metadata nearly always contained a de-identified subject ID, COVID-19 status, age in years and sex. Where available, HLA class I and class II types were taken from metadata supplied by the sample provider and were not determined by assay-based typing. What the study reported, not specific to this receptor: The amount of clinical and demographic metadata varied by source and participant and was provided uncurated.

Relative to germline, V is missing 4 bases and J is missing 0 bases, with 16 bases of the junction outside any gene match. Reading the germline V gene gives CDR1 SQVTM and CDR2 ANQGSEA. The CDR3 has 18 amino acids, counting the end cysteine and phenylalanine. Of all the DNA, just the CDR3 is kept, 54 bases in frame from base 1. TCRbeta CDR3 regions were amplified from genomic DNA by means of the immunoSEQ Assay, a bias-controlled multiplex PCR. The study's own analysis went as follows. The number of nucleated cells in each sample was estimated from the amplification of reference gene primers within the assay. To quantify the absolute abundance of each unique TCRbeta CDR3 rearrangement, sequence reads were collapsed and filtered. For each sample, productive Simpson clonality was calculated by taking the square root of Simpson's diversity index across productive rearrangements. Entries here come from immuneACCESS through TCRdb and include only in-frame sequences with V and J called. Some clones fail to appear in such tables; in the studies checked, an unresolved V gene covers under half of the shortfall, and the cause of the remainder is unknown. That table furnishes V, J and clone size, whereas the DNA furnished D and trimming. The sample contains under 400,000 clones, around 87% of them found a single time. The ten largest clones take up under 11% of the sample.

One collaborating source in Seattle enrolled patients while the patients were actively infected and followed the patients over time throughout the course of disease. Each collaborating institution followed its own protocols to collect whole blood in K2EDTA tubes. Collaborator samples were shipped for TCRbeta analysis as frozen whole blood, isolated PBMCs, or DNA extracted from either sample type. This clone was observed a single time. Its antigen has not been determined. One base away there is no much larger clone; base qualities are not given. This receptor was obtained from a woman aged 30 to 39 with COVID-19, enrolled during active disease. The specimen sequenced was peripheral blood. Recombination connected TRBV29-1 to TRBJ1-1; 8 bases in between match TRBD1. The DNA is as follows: TGCAGCGTTGGGCGGTTCGGACAGGGACGGAACATGAACACTGAAGCTTTCTTT. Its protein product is CSVGRFGQGRNMNTEAFF.